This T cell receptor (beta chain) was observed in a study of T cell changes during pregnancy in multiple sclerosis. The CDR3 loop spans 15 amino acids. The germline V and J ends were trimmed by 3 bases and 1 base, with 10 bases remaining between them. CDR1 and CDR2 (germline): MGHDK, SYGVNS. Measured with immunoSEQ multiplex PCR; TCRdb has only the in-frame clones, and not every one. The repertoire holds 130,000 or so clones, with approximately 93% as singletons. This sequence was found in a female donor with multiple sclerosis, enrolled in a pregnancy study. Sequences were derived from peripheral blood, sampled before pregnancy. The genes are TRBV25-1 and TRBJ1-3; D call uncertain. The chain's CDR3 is CASSDVTASGNTIYF. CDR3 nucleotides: TGTGCCAGCAGTGATGTTACAGCTTCTGGAAACACCATATATTTT.